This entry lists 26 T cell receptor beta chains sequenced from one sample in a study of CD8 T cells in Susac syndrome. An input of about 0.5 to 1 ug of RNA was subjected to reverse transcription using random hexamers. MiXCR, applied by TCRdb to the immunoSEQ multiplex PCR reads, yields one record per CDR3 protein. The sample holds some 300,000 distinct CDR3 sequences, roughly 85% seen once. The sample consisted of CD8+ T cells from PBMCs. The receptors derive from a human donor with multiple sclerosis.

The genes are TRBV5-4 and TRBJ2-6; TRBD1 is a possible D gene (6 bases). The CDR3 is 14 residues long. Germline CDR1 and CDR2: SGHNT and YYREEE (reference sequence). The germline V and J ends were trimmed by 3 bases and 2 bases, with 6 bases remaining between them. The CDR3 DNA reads TGTGCCAGCAGCTGGGGGCCTGGGGCCAACGTCCTGACTTTC. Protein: CASSWGPGANVLTF.

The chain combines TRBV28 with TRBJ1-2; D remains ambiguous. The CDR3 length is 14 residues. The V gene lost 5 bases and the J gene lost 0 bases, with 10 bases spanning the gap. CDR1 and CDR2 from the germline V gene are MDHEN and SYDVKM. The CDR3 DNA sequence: TGTGCCAGCAGTGACAAACGAGCTAACTATGGCTACACCTTC. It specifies CASSDKRANYGYTF.

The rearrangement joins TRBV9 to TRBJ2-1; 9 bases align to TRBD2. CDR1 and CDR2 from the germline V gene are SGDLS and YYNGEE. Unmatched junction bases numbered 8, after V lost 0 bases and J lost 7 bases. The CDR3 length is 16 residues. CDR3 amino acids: CASSVGSGSTGNEQFF. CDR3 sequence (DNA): TGTGCCAGCAGCGTAGGTAGCGGGAGTACGGGGAATGAGCAGTTCTTC.

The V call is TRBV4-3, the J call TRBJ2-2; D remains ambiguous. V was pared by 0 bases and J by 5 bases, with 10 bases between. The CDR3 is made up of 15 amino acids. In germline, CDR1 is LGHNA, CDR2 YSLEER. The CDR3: CASSQESWGTGELFF. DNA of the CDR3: TGCGCCAGCAGCCAAGAGTCGTGGGGAACCGGGGAGCTGTTTTTT.

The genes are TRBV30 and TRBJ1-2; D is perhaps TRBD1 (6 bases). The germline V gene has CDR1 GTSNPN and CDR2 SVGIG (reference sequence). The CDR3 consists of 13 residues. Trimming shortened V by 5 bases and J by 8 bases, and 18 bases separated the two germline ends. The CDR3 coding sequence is TGTGCCTGGGGTCCCTCGGGGGCGGAAGGCTACACCTTC. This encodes CAWGPSGAEGYTF.

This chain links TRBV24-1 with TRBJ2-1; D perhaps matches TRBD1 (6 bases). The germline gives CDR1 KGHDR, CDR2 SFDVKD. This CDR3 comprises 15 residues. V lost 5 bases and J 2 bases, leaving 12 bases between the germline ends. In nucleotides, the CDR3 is TGTGCCACCAGTGTGGGGGCCAACCCCTACAATGAGCAGTTCTTC. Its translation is CATSVGANPYNEQFF.

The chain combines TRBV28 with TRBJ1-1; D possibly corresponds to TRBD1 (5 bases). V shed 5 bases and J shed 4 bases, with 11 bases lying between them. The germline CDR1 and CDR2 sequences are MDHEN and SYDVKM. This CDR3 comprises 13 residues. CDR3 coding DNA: TGTGCCAGCAGTCGAACCAGGGCCACTGAAGCTTTCTTT. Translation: CASSRTRATEAFF.

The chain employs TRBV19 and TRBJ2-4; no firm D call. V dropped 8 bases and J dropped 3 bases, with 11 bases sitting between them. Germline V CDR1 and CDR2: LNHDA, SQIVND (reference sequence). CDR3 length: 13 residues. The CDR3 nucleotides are TGTGCCAGTGAGGCAGGAGTCAAAAACATTCAGTACTTC. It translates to CASEAGVKNIQYF.

This chain's CDR3 is CAGKSDRQYTGELFF. The DNA of the CDR3 is TGTGCCGGAAAGTCAGACAGGCAATACACCGGGGAGCTGTTTTTT. The chain joins TRBV7-8 to TRBJ2-2; D is possibly TRBD1 (6 bases). In germline, CDR1 is SGHVS, CDR2 FQNEAQ. Trimming removed 11 bases at V and 3 bases at J, with 19 bases between. The CDR3 covers 15 residues.

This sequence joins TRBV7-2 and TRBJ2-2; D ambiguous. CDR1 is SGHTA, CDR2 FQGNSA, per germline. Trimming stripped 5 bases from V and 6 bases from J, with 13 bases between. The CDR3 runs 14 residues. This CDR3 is CASSLITPPGELFF. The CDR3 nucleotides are TGTGCCAGCAGCCTTATTACTCCCCCCGGGGAGCTGTTTTTT.

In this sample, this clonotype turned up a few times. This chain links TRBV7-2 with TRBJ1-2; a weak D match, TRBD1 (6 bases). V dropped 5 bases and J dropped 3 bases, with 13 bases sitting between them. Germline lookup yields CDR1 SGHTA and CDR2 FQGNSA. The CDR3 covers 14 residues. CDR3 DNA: TGTGCCAGCAGCCTAGAGGGGGGCCACTATGGCTACACCTTC. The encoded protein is CASSLEGGHYGYTF.

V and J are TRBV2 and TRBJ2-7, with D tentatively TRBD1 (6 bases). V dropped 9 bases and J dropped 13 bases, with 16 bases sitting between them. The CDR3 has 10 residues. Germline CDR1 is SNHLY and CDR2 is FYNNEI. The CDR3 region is CASISEDSYF. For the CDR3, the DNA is TGTGCCAGTATTTCAGAGGACAGTTACTTC.

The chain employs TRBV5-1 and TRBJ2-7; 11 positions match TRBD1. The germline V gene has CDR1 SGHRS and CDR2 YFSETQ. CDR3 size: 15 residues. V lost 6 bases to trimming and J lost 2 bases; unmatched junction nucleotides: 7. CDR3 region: CASKPGQGEAYEQYF. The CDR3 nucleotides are TGCGCCAGCAAACCGGGACAGGGGGAAGCCTACGAGCAGTACTTC.

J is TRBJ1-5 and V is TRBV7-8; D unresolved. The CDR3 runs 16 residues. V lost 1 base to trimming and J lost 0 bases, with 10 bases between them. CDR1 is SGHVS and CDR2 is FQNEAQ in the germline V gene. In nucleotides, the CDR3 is TGTGCCAGCAGCTTAGTTGTGGGGTATAGCAATCAGCCCCAGCATTTT. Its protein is CASSLVVGYSNQPQHF.

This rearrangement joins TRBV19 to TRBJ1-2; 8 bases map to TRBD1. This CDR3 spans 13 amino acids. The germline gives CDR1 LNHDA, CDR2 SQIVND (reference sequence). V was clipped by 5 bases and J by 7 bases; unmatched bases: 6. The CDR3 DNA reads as TGTGCCAGTAGTGCGCAGGGGGCAGGTGGCTACACCTTC. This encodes CASSAQGAGGYTF.

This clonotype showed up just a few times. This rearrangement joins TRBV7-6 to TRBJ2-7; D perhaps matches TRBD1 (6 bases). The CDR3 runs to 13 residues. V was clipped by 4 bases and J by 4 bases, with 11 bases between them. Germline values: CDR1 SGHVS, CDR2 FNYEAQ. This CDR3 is CASSSQGRYEQYF. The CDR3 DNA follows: TGTGCCAGCAGCTCACAGGGTCGGTACGAGCAGTACTTC.

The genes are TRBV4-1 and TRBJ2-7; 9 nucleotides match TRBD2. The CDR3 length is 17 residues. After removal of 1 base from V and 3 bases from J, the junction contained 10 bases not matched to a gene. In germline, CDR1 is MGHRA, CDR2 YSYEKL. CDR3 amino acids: CASSQVSSSGANYEQYF. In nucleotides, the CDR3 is TGCGCCAGCAGCCAAGTTTCGTCTAGCGGGGCAAACTACGAGCAGTACTTC.

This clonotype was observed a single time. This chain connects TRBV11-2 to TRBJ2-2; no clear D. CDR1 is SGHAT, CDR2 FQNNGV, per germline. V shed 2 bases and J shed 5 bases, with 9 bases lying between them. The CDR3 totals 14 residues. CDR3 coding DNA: TGTGCCAGCAGCTTACTAGTGGTAACCGGGGAGCTGTTTTTT. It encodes CASSLLVVTGELFF.

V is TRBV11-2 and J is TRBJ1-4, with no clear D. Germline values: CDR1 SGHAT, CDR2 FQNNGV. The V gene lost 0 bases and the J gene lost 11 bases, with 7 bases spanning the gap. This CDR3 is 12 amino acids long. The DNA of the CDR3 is TGTGCCAGCAGCTTAGATCGTGGGAAACTGTTTTTT. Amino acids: CASSLDRGKLFF.

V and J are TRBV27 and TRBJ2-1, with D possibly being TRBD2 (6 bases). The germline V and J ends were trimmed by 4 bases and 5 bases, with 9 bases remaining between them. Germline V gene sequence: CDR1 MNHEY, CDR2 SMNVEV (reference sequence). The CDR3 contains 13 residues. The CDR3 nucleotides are TGTGCCAGCAGTTGGGCGGGGAACAATGAGCAGTTCTTC. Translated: CASSWAGNNEQFF.

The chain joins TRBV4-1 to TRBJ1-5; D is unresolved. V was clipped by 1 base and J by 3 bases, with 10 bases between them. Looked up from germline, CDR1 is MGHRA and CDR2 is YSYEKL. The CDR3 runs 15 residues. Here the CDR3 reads CASSQGPVPNQPQHF. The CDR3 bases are TGCGCCAGCAGCCAAGGCCCAGTCCCCAATCAGCCCCAGCATTTT.

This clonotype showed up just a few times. Written as DNA, the CDR3 is TGTGCCAGTAGTACGTTCGGCGGGAGACCCACAGATACGCAGTATTTT. Amino acids: CASSTFGGRPTDTQYF. This chain connects TRBV19 to TRBJ2-3; 7 bases agree with TRBD2. The germline V gene has CDR1 LNHDA and CDR2 SQIVND (reference sequence). CDR3 length: 16 residues. Trimming took 4 bases from V and 2 from J; bases not matched to a gene: 9.

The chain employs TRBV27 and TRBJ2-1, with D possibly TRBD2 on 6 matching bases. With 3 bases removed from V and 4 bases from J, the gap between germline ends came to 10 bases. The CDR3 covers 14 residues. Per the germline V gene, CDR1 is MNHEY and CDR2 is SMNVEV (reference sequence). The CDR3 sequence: CASSFDGGYNEQFF. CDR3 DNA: TGTGCCAGCAGTTTTGATGGGGGGTACAATGAGCAGTTCTTC.

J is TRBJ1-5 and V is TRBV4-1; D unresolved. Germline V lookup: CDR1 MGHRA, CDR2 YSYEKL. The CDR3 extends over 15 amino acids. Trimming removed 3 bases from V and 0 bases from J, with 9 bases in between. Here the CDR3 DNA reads TGCGCCAGCAGCCAGATGTGGTATAGCAATCAGCCCCAGCATTTT. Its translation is CASSQMWYSNQPQHF.

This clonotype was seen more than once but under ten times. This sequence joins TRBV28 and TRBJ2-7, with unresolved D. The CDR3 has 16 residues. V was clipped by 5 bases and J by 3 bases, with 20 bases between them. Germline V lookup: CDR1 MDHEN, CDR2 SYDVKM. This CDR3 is CASSPPPLTAYYEQYF. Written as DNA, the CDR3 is TGTGCCAGCAGTCCCCCCCCTTTGACGGCCTACTACGAGCAGTACTTC.

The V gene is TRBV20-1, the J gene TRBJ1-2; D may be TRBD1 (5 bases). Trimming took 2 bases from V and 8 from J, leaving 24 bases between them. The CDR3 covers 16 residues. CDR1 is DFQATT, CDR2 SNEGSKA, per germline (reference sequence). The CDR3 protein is CSARPRDRGMSSGYTF. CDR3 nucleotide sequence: TGCAGTGCTAGACCCCGGGACCGCGGCATGAGTTCGGGCTACACCTTC.